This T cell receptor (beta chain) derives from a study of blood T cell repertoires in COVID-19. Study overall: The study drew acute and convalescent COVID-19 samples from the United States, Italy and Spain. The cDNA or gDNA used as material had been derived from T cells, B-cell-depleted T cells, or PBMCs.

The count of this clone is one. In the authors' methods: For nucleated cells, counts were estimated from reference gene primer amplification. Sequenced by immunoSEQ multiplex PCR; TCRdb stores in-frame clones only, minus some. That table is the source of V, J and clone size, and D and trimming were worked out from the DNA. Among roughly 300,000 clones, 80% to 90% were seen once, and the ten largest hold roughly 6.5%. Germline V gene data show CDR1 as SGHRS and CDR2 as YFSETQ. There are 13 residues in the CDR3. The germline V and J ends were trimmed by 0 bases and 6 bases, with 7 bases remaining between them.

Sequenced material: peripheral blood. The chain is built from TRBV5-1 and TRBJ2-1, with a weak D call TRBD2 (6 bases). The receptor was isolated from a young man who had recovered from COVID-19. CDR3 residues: CASSLAGVNEQFF. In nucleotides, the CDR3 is TGCGCCAGCAGCTTGGCGGGGGTCAATGAGCAGTTCTTC.